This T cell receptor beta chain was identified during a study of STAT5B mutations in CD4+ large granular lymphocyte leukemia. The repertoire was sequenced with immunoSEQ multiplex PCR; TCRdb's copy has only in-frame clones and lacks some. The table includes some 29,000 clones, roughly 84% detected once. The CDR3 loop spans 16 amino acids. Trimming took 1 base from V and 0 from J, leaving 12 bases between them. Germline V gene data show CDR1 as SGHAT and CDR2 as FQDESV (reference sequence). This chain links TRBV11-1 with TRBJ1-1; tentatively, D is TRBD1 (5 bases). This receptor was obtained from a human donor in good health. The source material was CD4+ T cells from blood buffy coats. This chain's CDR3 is CASSLVPLGVNTEAFF. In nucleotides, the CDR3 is TGTGCCAGCAGCTTAGTGCCGTTGGGGGTGAACACTGAAGCTTTCTTT.